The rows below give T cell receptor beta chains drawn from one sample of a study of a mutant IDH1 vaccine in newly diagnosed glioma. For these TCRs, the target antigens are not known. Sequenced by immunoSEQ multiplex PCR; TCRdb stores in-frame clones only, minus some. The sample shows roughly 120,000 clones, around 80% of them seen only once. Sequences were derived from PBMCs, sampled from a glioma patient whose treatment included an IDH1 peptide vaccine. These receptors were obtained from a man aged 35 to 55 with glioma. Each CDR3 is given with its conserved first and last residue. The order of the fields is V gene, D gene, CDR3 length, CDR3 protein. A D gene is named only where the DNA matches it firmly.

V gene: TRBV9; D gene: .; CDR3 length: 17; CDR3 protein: CASSVATRYSSYNEQFF
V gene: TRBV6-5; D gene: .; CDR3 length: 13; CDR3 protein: CASSETVNTEAFF
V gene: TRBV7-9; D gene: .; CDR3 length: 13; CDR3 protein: CASSLGQNYGYTF
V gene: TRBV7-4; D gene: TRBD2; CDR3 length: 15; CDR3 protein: CASSSDPTSSHEQYF
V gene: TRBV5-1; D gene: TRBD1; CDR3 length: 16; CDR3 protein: CASSLARTGRPRAQHF
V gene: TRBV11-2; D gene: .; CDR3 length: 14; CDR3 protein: CASSLARLQGTQYF
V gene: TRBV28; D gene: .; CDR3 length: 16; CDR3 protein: CASSPPRLEPTYEQYF
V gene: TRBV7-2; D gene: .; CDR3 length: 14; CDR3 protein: CASSLDRTYNEQFF
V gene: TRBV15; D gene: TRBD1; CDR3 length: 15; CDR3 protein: CATSAGQGEVKPQHF
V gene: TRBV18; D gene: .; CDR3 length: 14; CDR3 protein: CASSSGAVNTEAFF
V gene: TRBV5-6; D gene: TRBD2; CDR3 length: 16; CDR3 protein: CASSRGLAGELDTQYF
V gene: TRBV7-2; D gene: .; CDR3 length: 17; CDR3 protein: CASSLEGPSANTGELFF
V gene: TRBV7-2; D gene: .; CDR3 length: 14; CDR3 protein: CASSLDPSSYEQYF
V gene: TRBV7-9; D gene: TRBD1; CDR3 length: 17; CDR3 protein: CASSLPADRGRAETQYF
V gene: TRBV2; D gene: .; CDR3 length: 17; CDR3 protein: CASVGGAIFGGSYEQYF
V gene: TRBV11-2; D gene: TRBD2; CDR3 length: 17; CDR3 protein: CASSLDSGLAGEETQYF
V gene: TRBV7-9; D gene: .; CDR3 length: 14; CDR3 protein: CASSSEGRHEKLFF
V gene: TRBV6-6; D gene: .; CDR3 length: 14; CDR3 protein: CASRSSGSNTEAFF
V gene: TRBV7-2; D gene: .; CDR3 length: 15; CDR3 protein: CASSLSRFSPYEQYF
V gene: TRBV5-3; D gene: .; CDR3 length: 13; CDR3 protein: CARSLVGLSEQFF
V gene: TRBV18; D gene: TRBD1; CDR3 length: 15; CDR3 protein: CASSTGQGANTEAFF
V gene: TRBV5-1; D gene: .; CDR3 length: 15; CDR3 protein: CASSSGLHRTDTQYF
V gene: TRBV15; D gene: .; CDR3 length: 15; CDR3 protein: CATSDGVSGANVLTF
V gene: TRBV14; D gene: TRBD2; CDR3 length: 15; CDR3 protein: CASSSLAGGLYEQYF
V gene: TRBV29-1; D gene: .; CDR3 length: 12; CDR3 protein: CSGKDSTDTQYF
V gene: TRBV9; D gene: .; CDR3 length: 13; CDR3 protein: CASRPRDSYEQYF
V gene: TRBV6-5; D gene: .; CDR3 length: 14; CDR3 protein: CASSYAEAADTQYF
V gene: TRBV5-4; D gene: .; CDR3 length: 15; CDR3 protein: CASSLAALNTDTQYF
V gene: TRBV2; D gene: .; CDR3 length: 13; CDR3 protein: CASSEGTAYEQYF
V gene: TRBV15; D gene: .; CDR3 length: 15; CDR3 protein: CATSRDQGLNQPQHF
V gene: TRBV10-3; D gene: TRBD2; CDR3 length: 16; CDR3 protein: CAINLASGGPRGEQYF
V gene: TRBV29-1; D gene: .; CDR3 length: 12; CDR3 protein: CSVEQGGYGYTF
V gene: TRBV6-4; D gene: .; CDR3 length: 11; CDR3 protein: CASIGGRSLHF
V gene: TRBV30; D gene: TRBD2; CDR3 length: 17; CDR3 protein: CAWSVRPSGATSNEQFF
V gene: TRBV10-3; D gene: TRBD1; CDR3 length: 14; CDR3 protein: CAIRLGQWDTEAFF
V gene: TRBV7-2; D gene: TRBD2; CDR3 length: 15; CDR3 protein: CASSRLAGGADTQYF
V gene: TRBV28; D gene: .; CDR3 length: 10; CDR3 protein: CATFSYEQYF
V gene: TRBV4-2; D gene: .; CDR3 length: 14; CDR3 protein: CASSQDYGSETQYF
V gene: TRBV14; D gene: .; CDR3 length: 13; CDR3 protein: CASSQDHTYEQYF
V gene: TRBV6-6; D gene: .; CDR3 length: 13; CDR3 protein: CASSYQSGNTIYF
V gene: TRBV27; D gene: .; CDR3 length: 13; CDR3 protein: CASSFRVGTEAFF
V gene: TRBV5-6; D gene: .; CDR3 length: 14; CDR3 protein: CASRIGAVNYGYTF
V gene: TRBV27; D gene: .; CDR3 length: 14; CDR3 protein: CASSSPTEIHGYTF
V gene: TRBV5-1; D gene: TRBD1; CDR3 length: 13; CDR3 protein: CASSSGQGGTQYF
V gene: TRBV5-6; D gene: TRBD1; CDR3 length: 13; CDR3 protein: CASGRGSNEKLFF
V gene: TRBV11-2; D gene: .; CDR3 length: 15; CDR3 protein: CASSQTSFRRDTQYF
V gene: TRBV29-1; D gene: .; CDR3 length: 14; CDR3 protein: CSVEDEGEAYGYTF
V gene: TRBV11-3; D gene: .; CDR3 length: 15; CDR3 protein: CASSLGRGNTGELFF
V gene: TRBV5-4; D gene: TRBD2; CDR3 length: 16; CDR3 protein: CASSLAGRGSQETQYF
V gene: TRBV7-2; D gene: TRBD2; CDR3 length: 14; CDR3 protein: CASGYAGGTGELFF
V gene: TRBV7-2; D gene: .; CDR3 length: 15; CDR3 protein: CASSSGGASTDTQYF
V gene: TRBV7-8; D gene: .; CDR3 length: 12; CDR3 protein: CASSNRGYEQYF
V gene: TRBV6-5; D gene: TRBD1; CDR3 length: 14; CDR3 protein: CASRGTGGNQPQHF